This T cell receptor (beta chain) stems from a study of blood T cell repertoires in COVID-19 (dated by TCRdb to about 2020). In the study overall: Collaborator samples came from the United States, Italy and Spain and covered acute and convalescent phases of COVID-19. HLA class I and class II types, where available, came from metadata supplied by the sample provider rather than from assay-based typing. The repertoires were released in a freely available public database meant as a resource for research on the immune response to SARS-CoV-2. The sample metadata nearly always contained a de-identified subject ID, COVID-19 status, age in years and sex. Deeply sampled blood TCRbeta repertoires from subjects exposed to, actively infected with, or recovered from COVID-19 were included in the dataset. The material from the prospective study consisted of cDNA or gDNA derived from T cells, B-cell-depleted T cells, or PBMCs. Samples were obtained from the ongoing ImmuneRACE study (first 160 participants) and from some 1,200 subjects provided by 6 global collaborators. Findings and caveats that apply to the study as a whole: How much clinical and demographic metadata was included differed by source and by participant, and the metadata was provided uncurated.

Each collaborating institution followed its own protocols to collect whole blood in K2EDTA tubes. Collaborator samples were shipped for TCRbeta analysis as frozen whole blood, isolated PBMCs, or DNA extracted from either sample type. The sample holds a few counts of this clone. Which antigen it targets is not known. Base qualities are not recorded, but no much larger clone differs from it by a single base. TCRbeta CDR3 regions were amplified from genomic DNA using the immunoSEQ Assay, a bias-controlled multiplex PCR. The study's own analysis went as follows. The number of nucleated cells in each sample was estimated by amplification of reference gene primers within the assay. To quantify the absolute abundance of each unique TCRbeta CDR3 rearrangement, sequence reads were collapsed and filtered. For each sample, productive Simpson clonality was calculated as the square root of Simpson's diversity index over productive rearrangements. This immuneACCESS table, as held by TCRdb, lists in-frame sequences with V and J called but not all clones. Of the missing ones, under half trace to an unresolved V gene in checked studies; the others have no known cause. The DNA gave D and trimming, while V, J and clone size come from that table. Recorded for this sample are 120,000 or so clones; 70% to 85% of them occurred a single time. The ten largest clones capture about 2.5% of the sample.

The CDR3 spans 14 residues, from the cysteine through the phenylalanine. The entry retains the CDR3 DNA only, 42 bases that are in frame from base 1. Based on the germline V gene, the CDR1 and CDR2 sequences are ENHRY and SYGVKD. V loses 6 bases of germline sequence and J loses 1 base, and the interval between the two ends is 12 bases. This clonotype was sampled from a man over 45 with acute or convalescent COVID-19. The V and J genes are TRBV10-3 and TRBJ1-1; no D gene is confidently identified. The sample taken for sequencing was peripheral blood. The nucleotide sequence reads TGTGCCATCAGAACGGGGTTGAGGAACACTGAAGCTTTCTTT. It translates to CAIRTGLRNTEAFF.